Following are 23 T cell receptor beta chains from one sample sequenced in a study of blood T cell repertoires in COVID-19. Clones were read by immunoSEQ multiplex PCR, and TCRdb kept only the in-frame ones, dropping some. The data contain roughly 500,000 clones, about nine tenths of them singletons. Sequenced: PBMCs or T cells enriched from blood (not recorded which). The receptor set was obtained from a woman between 55 and 75 years old who had recovered from COVID-19.

A remark on this clone: A much larger clone differs by one base, so this may be a read error. This chain uses TRBV3-1 (or the pseudogene TRBV3-2) with TRBJ2-7, with 8 positions matching TRBD1. CDR3 length: 14 residues. J was trimmed by 0 bases and V by 4 bases; bases with no gene match: 2. The germline gives CDR1 LGHDT, CDR2 YNNKEL (reference sequence). The CDR3 nucleotides are TGTGCCAGCAGCCGGACAGGGACCTCCTACGAGCAGTACTTC. This translates into CASSRTGTSYEQYF.

The chain combines TRBV6-5 with TRBJ1-2, with TRBD1 matching 7 bases. This CDR3 has 14 amino acids. J lost 1 base, V lost 7 bases, and 6 bases had no gene match. Per germline, CDR1 MNHEY and CDR2 SVGAGI. The DNA of the CDR3 is TGTGCCAGCAAAGAGGGGGCTTTTAACTATGGCTACACCTTC. Protein sequence: CASKEGAFNYGYTF.

This chain joins TRBV2 and TRBJ1-4; 8 bases are shared with TRBD1. The CDR3 loop spans 14 amino acids. The V gene's germline CDR1 is SNHLY and CDR2 FYNNEI. J gave up 6 bases and V 8 bases, and 8 bases lay outside the gene matches. Here the CDR3 reads CASLLDRVDEKLFF. The CDR3 DNA reads as TGTGCCAGCCTATTGGACAGGGTGGATGAAAAACTGTTTTTT.

V is TRBV23-1 and J is TRBJ2-7; D remains ambiguous. TRBV23-1 is reported as an ORF; its role is uncertain. Trimming stripped 0 bases from V and 6 bases from J, with 9 bases between. The CDR3 is 13 amino acids. CDR3 region: CASSQSNTPEQYV. CDR3 nucleotides: TGCGCCAGCAGTCAATCAAACACCCCCGAGCAGTACGTC.

The chain recombines TRBV5-6 with TRBJ2-5, with 7 bases fitting TRBD1. Germline V gene sequence: CDR1 SGHDT, CDR2 YYEEEE. Trimming removed 0 bases from V and 1 base from J; junction bases left unmatched: 0. The CDR3 loop spans 14 amino acids. The CDR3 loop reads CASSLGDSQETQYF. CDR3 sequence (DNA): TGTGCCAGCAGCTTGGGGGACAGCCAAGAGACCCAGTACTTC.

The chain couples TRBV7-9 to TRBJ1-5; 7 nucleotides line up with TRBD1. Germline CDR1 and CDR2: SEHNR and FQNEAQ (reference sequence). The CDR3 has 12 residues. The trim removed 4 bases at V and 9 bases at J, leaving 3 bases unmatched. The CDR3 is CASSSGGSPQHF. CDR3 coding DNA: TGTGCCAGCAGCTCAGGGGGTTCGCCCCAGCATTTT. The full variable domain, in which reference TRBV7-9 and TRBJ1-5 provide the parts outside the CDR3, is DTGVSQNPRHKITKRGQNVTFRCDPISEHNRLYWYRQTLGQGPEFLTYFQNEAQLEKSRLLSDRFSAERPKGSFSTLEIQRTEQGDSAMYLCASSSGGSPQHFGDGTRLSIL.

This chain joins TRBV5-6 and TRBJ2-7, with a tentative D call TRBD2 (5 bases). Germline CDR1 SGHDT, CDR2 YYEEEE. This CDR3 contains 13 residues. Trimming left V 2 bases short and J 6 bases short, with 12 bases between. CDR3 sequence: CASSFNWRSEQYF. As DNA, the CDR3 is TGTGCCAGCAGCTTTAATTGGAGGAGCGAGCAGTACTTC.

The chain combines TRBV5-1 with TRBJ2-5, with D perhaps TRBD1 (5 bases). This CDR3 is built from 14 residues. V shed 0 bases and J shed 4 bases, with 10 bases lying between them. Germline CDR1 and CDR2: SGHRS and YFSETQ. The DNA for the CDR3 is TGCGCCAGCAGCTTGGCCACAGGTATAGAGACCCAGTACTTC. Its protein is CASSLATGIETQYF.

The chain recombines TRBV19 with TRBJ1-5; no clear D. In germline, CDR1 is LNHDA, CDR2 SQIVND (reference sequence). The V end was cut by 4 bases, the J end by 9 bases, with 13 bases between. The CDR3 contains 13 residues. The CDR3 protein is CASSTPGSLPQHF. DNA of the CDR3: TGTGCCAGTAGTACCCCGGGTTCGTTGCCCCAGCATTTT.

V usage is TRBV30 and J usage is TRBJ1-1; 8 bases line up with TRBD1. The V gene's germline CDR1 is GTSNPN and CDR2 SVGIG (reference sequence). J gave up 1 base and V 2 bases, and 6 bases lay outside the gene matches. There are 15 residues in the CDR3. The CDR3 nucleotides are TGTGCCTGGAGTCTACCTGGGACAGGGAACACTGAAGCTTTCTTT. This sequence encodes CAWSLPGTGNTEAFF.

In the case of this clone: This specimen includes other DNA sequences encoding the same CDR3. V gene TRBV18 combines with J gene TRBJ1-1, with unresolved D. Per the germline V gene, CDR1 is KGHSH and CDR2 is LQKENI. The CDR3 spans 13 residues. V gave up 3 bases and J gave up 1 base, with 6 bases separating them. The CDR3 nucleotides read TGTGCCAGCTCACCCCAGGCGAACACTGAAGCTTTCTTT. This encodes CASSPQANTEAFF.

This chain joins TRBV5-1 and TRBJ2-5; 15 nucleotides match TRBD2. After removal of 1 base from V and 2 bases from J, the junction contained 9 bases not matched to a gene. The germline V gene encodes CDR1 SGHRS and CDR2 YFSETQ. This CDR3 region has 19 residues. The CDR3, as DNA: TGCGCCAGCAGCTTGACTTTCGGACTAGCGGGGGGGAAACAAGAGACCCAGTACTTC. Encoded protein: CASSLTFGLAGGKQETQYF.

The CDR3 DNA reads TGTGCCAGCAGCCTTGGGCCACCGCTTTCCAATCAGCCCCAGCATTTT. It is translated as CASSLGPPLSNQPQHF. The chain recombines TRBV3-1 (or the pseudogene TRBV3-2) with TRBJ1-5; D is ambiguous. With 4 bases removed from V and 3 bases from J, the gap between germline ends came to 16 bases. The germline CDR1 and CDR2 sequences are LGHDT and YNNKEL (reference sequence). This CDR3 is built from 16 residues.

In this sample, this clone turned up a few times. This chain links TRBV5-1 with TRBJ1-1; tentatively, D is TRBD1 (5 bases). This CDR3 is 14 amino acids long. The germline CDR1 and CDR2 sequences are SGHRS and YFSETQ. The ends were cut back, 0 bases at V and 5 bases at J, with 11 bases in the middle. CDR3: CASSLAAGRTEAFF. The DNA of the CDR3 is TGCGCCAGCAGCTTGGCCGCAGGGAGGACTGAAGCTTTCTTT.

V gene TRBV19 combines with J gene TRBJ1-1, with TRBD1 identical over 11 bases. CDR3 length: 16 residues. Trimming cost V 5 bases and J 4 bases; bases outside gene matches: 9. Germline-derived CDR1 and CDR2 are LNHDA and SQIVND (reference sequence). CDR3 loop: CASSLWTGGEFTEAFF. CDR3 nucleotides: TGTGCCAGTAGTTTATGGACAGGGGGCGAGTTCACTGAAGCTTTCTTT.

V is TRBV21-1 and J is TRBJ1-4; no check of the table's D call, TRBD1, against the DNA was made. TRBV21-1 is classified as a pseudogene. The CDR3 has 18 amino acids. Here the CDR3 DNA reads TGTGCCAGCAGCAAAGTTCGGACCCCAGGGGAAACGGATGAAAAACTGTTTTTT. The encoded protein is CASSKVRTPGETDEKLFF.

The rearrangement links TRBV28 to TRBJ1-1; 8 positions match TRBD1. The V segment lost 7 bases and the J segment 4 bases; nucleotides outside the gene matches: 5. Germline assignment: CDR1 MDHEN and CDR2 SYDVKM. This CDR3 contains 13 residues. As DNA, the CDR3 is TGTGCCAGCAAGCTACAGGGGGGCACTGAAGCTTTCTTT. Amino acids: CASKLQGGTEAFF.

This sequence joins TRBV28 and TRBJ2-7, with 7 bases that match TRBD2. The germline CDR1 and CDR2 sequences are MDHEN and SYDVKM. V lost 8 bases and J lost 2; bases outside the gene matches: 6. The CDR3 consists of 13 residues. The CDR3 sequence: CASGRGNAYEQYF. In DNA form, the CDR3 reads TGTGCCAGCGGGAGGGGCAACGCCTACGAGCAGTACTTC.

The chain couples TRBV24-1 to TRBJ1-4; D is undetermined. CDR1 KGHDR and CDR2 SFDVKD come from the germline V gene. The CDR3 totals 16 residues. Trimming removed 4 bases from V and 5 bases from J, with 16 bases in between. CDR3 sequence (DNA): TGTGCCACCAGTGAGCACCCCGAGAGGGAAAATGAAAAACTGTTTTTT. Encoded protein: CATSEHPERENEKLFF.

The DNA of the CDR3 is TGTGCCTGGAGTTCGTTGAACACCGGGGAGCTGTTTTTT. This sequence encodes CAWSSLNTGELFF. This sequence joins TRBV30 and TRBJ2-2; no firm D call. This CDR3 is 13 amino acids long. The V gene lost 2 bases and the J gene lost 1 base, with 5 bases spanning the gap. Germline-derived CDR1 and CDR2 are GTSNPN and SVGIG (reference sequence). Full variable domain (remainder filled in from reference TRBV30 and TRBJ2-2): SQTIHQWPATLVQPVGSPLSLECTVEGTSNPNLYWYRQAAGRGLQLLFYSVGIGQISSEVPQNLSASRPQDRQFILSSKKLLLSDSGFYLCAWSSLNTGELFFGEGSRLTVL.

This clone was seen repeatedly, ten times or more. The chain uses TRBV6-2 or TRBV6-3 and TRBJ2-3; 10 bases agree with TRBD2. The CDR3 extends over 18 amino acids. Trimming took 4 bases from V and 0 from J; bases not matched to a gene: 10. Germline assignment: CDR1 MNHEY and CDR2 SVGEGT. CDR3 bases: TGTGCCAGCAGTTGGACCCTAGCGGGGGCTTCTAGCACAGATACGCAGTATTTT. Translation: CASSWTLAGASSTDTQYF.

This clone was recorded a few times. The chain joins TRBV19 to TRBJ2-1, with a possible D match to TRBD1 (5 bases). The CDR3 runs to 15 residues. Germline CDR1 is LNHDA and CDR2 is SQIVND (reference sequence). V was pared by 5 bases and J by 2 bases, with 13 bases between. CDR3 bases: TGTGCCAGTAGTGAGCTGACAGATCCCTACAATGAGCAGTTCTTC. Its protein is CASSELTDPYNEQFF.

The rearrangement uses TRBV19 and TRBJ1-1; tentative D call: TRBD1 (6 bases). The CDR3 has 12 residues. The germline V gene has CDR1 LNHDA and CDR2 SQIVND (reference sequence). Trimming cost V 6 bases and J 8 bases, with 13 bases left between them. DNA for the CDR3: TGTGCCAGTAGGGCGGGCAGGGGCGAAGCTTTCTTT. It yields the protein CASRAGRGEAFF.